The source of this T cell receptor (beta chain) is a study of cytomegalovirus exposure and HLA in healthy donors. This PCR relied on a set of 60 Vbeta primers and 13 Jbeta primers. The repertoire was sequenced with immunoSEQ multiplex PCR; TCRdb's copy has only in-frame clones and lacks some. The table includes a few hundred thousand clones, about four fifths detected once. Points on this clone: Antigen unknown.

Regarding the study as a whole: Among TCR beta chains, those listed as cytomegalovirus-associated numbered over 150. Later analysis identified several of the most significant clusters that appeared linked to common viral pathogens. CMV serostatus was the only immune exposure information that was available.

CDR1 WNHNN and CDR2 SYGVQD come from the germline V gene (reference sequence). This CDR3 spans 14 amino acids. The V end lost 0 bases, the J end lost 6 bases, and 12 bases lay between the germline ends. What was sequenced was PBMCs. The clonotype was recovered from a woman between 50 and 59 years old in good health and CMV-seropositive. This chain links TRBV10-1 with TRBJ2-7; D might be TRBD1 (5 bases). Here the CDR3 DNA reads TGCGCCAGCAGTGAGTCGGGCAGGGCGTCCGAGCAGTACTTC. Protein sequence: CASSESGRASEQYF.